Detailed here is one TCR beta chain. Recruited during active infection, patients (from Seattle) were subsequently followed longitudinally. The data were produced by immunoSEQ multiplex PCR, yet TCRdb's version contains in-frame clones alone and is incomplete. This table has some 240,000 clones, roughly 89% appearing once. Germline lookup yields CDR1 SGHTA and CDR2 FQGNSA. The CDR3 is 13 amino acids. Trimming took 2 bases from V and 1 from J, leaving 6 bases between them. This sample is part of a study of blood T cell repertoires in COVID-19. Across the whole study: Donors in the United States, Italy and Spain gave samples during acute or convalescent COVID-19.

The clonotype originates from a woman aged 55-70 years with COVID-19, enrolled during active disease. Input material: peripheral blood. The J gene is TRBJ2-7, the V gene TRBV7-2; D is undetermined. CDR3 sequence reads: CASSLQASYEQYF. The DNA of the CDR3 is TGTGCCAGCAGCTTACAGGCGTCCTACGAGCAGTACTTC.